The rows below give T cell receptor beta chains drawn from one sample of a study of T cell responses to AZD1222 COVID-19 vaccine. Libraries were prepared by immunoSEQ multiplex PCR; TCRdb keeps only in-frame clonotypes and omits some of them. The data show roughly 120,000 clones, 80% to 95% seen once. The sample here was peripheral blood, taken 28 days after the second AZD1222 dose. Every receptor here comes from an adult who received the AZD1222 COVID-19 vaccine. CDR3s include the opening cysteine and the closing phenylalanine or tryptophan. Each record gives: D gene, clone size, J gene, V gene, CDR3 protein, CDR3 DNA. The D gene is left open where the match is weak. Some rows mark clone size as missing; the rest say once, few, many or name a class of expanded clone.

>NA|few|TRBJ1-5|TRBV19
CASSIRFQPQHF
TGTGCCAGTAGTATTCGCTTTCAGCCCCAGCATTTT
>NA|few|TRBJ2-7|TRBV7-2
CASSTSYEQYF
TGTGCCAGCAGCACTTCCTACGAGCAGTACTTC
>TRBD1|NA|TRBJ2-2|TRBV5-4
CASSPRDRVVGELFF
TGTGCCAGCAGCCCCAGGGACAGGGTGGTTGGGGAGCTGTTTTTT
>NA|NA|TRBJ1-1|TRBV10-3
CAISELGQMNTEAFF
TGTGCCATCAGTGAGCTTGGACAGATGAACACTGAAGCTTTCTTT
>NA|NA|TRBJ2-7|TRBV19
CASNEGTSYEQYF
TGTGCCAGTAATGAGGGTACCTCCTACGAGCAGTACTTC
>NA|NA|TRBJ2-7|TRBV6-1
CASSGLGQHNSYEQYF
TGTGCCAGCAGTGGTCTCGGACAGCATAACTCCTACGAGCAGTACTTC
>NA|NA|TRBJ1-1|TRBV5-8
CASSLYPEGTEAFF
TGTGCCAGCAGCTTGTACCCGGAGGGCACTGAAGCTTTCTTT
>TRBD1|NA|TRBJ1-2|TRBV3-1/TRBV3-2
CASSQWDRVGIGYTF
TGTGCCAGCAGCCAGTGGGACAGGGTCGGTATCGGCTACACCTTC
>NA|NA|TRBJ2-2|TRBV5-1
CASSRVGGLPGELFF
TGCGCCAGCAGCAGGGTCGGAGGGCTCCCCGGGGAGCTGTTTTTT
>NA|NA|TRBJ1-1|TRBV18
CASSPEGEGAFF
TGTGCCAGCTCACCAGAGGGGGAAGGGGCTTTCTTT
>TRBD1|NA|TRBJ1-5|TRBV2
CASRRDRGGNQPQHF
TGTGCCAGCAGACGGGACAGGGGAGGCAATCAGCCCCAGCATTTT
>NA|NA|TRBJ2-2|TRBV20-1
CSASSGHPNTGELFF
TGCAGTGCTAGTTCTGGACATCCGAACACCGGGGAGCTGTTTTTT
>NA|NA|TRBJ1-3|TRBV5-3
CARNTAGQGSGNTIYF
TGTGCCAGAAACACCGCGGGCCAGGGCTCTGGAAACACCATATATTTT
>NA|NA|TRBJ2-4|TRBV6-5
CASSPTGLAKNIQYF
TGTGCCAGCAGTCCCACAGGTCTAGCCAAAAACATTCAGTACTTC
>NA|NA|TRBJ2-5|TRBV5-6
CASTGPLEETQYF
TGTGCCAGCACCGGGCCATTAGAGGAGACCCAGTACTTC
>NA|NA|TRBJ1-1|TRBV7-9
CASMRGTNTEAFF
TGTGCCAGCATGCGGGGAACTAACACTGAAGCTTTCTTT
>TRBD1|NA|TRBJ2-7|TRBV28
CASRGGQAYEQYF
TGTGCCAGCAGGGGGGGACAGGCCTACGAGCAGTACTTC
>NA|NA|TRBJ2-3|TRBV2
CASSFTDTQYF
TGTGCCAGCAGTTTTACAGATACGCAGTATTTT
>NA|NA|TRBJ1-2|TRBV28
CASSLSGQGPNYGYTF
TGTGCCAGCAGTTTATCGGGGCAGGGACCTAACTATGGCTACACCTTC
>NA|NA|TRBJ1-1|TRBV5-6
CASSFRQVGNTEAFF
TGTGCCAGCAGCTTCCGTCAGGTCGGGAACACTGAAGCTTTCTTT
>TRBD1|NA|TRBJ2-7|TRBV7-9
CASNRWTGQIMEQYF
TGTGCCAGCAACCGTTGGACAGGGCAGATTATGGAGCAGTACTTC
>NA|NA|TRBJ1-5|TRBV6-2/TRBV6-3
CASSLYRDQNQPQHF
TGTGCCAGCAGTTTATACCGGGACCAAAATCAGCCCCAGCATTTT
>TRBD1|NA|TRBJ2-7|TRBV24-1
CATSERRDSTPYEQYF
TGTGCCACCAGTGAGCGCCGGGACAGCACTCCCTACGAGCAGTACTTC
>TRBD1|NA|TRBJ1-3|TRBV12-3/TRBV12-4
CASSWTGGNTIYF
TGTGCCAGCAGCTGGACAGGGGGAAACACCATATATTTT
>NA|once|TRBJ1-1|TRBV2
CASRDPGAMNTEAFF
TGTGCCAGCAGGGATCCAGGGGCAATGAACACTGAAGCTTTCTTT
>NA|once|TRBJ2-5|TRBV9
CASSGGLADAETQYF
TGTGCCAGCAGCGGGGGGCTAGCGGACGCAGAGACCCAGTACTTC
>NA|NA|TRBJ2-5|TRBV7-2
CASNGGGAGKETQYF
TGTGCCAGCAACGGCGGGGGCGCAGGGAAAGAGACCCAGTACTTC
>TRBD2|NA|TRBJ2-3|TRBV19
CASSRGGPVGTQYF
TGTGCCAGTTCCCGGGGGGGCCCAGTAGGTACGCAGTATTTT
>TRBD1|NA|TRBJ1-1|TRBV10-3
CAISDKQGAEAFF
TGTGCCATCAGTGATAAACAGGGGGCCGAAGCTTTCTTT
>TRBD1|NA|TRBJ1-2|TRBV27
CASSSRGRVGYTF
TGTGCCAGCAGTTCCAGGGGGCGGGTTGGCTACACCTTC
>NA|NA|TRBJ1-2|TRBV2
CSTSRRGLGKVDGYTF
TGTTCCACCAGCCGGCGGGGGTTGGGCAAAGTGGATGGCTACACCTTC
>NA|NA|TRBJ2-3|TRBV29-1
CSVDRVGGGGADTQYF
TGCAGCGTTGACCGCGTGGGCGGAGGTGGGGCAGATACGCAGTATTTT
>TRBD1|NA|TRBJ1-3|TRBV5-6
CASSPAGGSGNTIYF
TGTGCCAGCAGCCCTGCAGGGGGCTCTGGAAACACCATATATTTT
>TRBD1|NA|TRBJ2-1|TRBV18
CASSLGTVSYNEQFF
TGTGCCAGCTCACTCGGGACAGTCTCCTACAATGAGCAGTTCTTC
>NA|NA|TRBJ2-7|TRBV2
CASSERLMALEQYF
TGTGCCAGCAGTGAACGACTGATGGCTCTCGAGCAGTACTTC
>TRBD2|NA|TRBJ2-5|TRBV2
CASTLAPSGETQYF
TGTGCCAGCACCTTAGCTCCTAGCGGGGAGACCCAGTACTTC
>NA|NA|TRBJ1-3|TRBV9
CASSVFPSGNTIYF
TGTGCCAGCAGCGTATTCCCCTCTGGAAACACCATATATTTT
>NA|NA|TRBJ2-5|TRBV5-1
CASSFWGQEGETQYF
TGCGCCAGCAGCTTCTGGGGGCAGGAGGGAGAGACCCAGTACTTC
>TRBD1|NA|TRBJ1-1|TRBV7-9
CASSYPGQGDLMNTEAFF
TGTGCCAGCAGCTACCCGGGACAGGGGGACCTCATGAACACTGAAGCTTTCTTT
>NA|once|TRBJ2-3|TRBV7-2
CASSLAAALKDTQYF
TGTGCCAGCAGCTTAGCAGCGGCTCTAAAGGATACGCAGTATTTT
>NA|NA|TRBJ1-1|TRBV28
CASSLGYENTEAFF
TGTGCCAGCAGTTTAGGGTATGAAAACACTGAAGCTTTCTTT
>NA|NA|TRBJ1-6|TRBV19
CASSYGDESPLHF
TGTGCCAGTAGTTACGGGGATGAGTCACCCCTCCACTTT
>NA|NA|TRBJ1-1|TRBV11-3
CASRPPGQNAEAFF
TGTGCCAGCAGGCCGCCTGGACAGAACGCTGAAGCTTTCTTT
>NA|NA|TRBJ2-7|TRBV7-2
CASSPSFMIEQYF
TGTGCCAGCAGCCCCAGTTTTATGATCGAGCAGTACTTC
>NA|NA|TRBJ1-1|TRBV12-3/TRBV12-4
CASSFEGDTEAFF
TGTGCCAGCAGTTTTGAAGGAGACACTGAAGCTTTCTTT
>NA|NA|TRBJ2-7|TRBV5-1
CASRQGSYEQYF
TGCGCCAGCAGACAAGGGTCCTACGAGCAGTACTTC
>TRBD2|NA|TRBJ2-3|TRBV2
CARVAGDNTDTQYF
TGTGCCAGGGTAGCGGGGGACAACACAGATACGCAGTATTTT